These 11 T cell receptor beta chains were all obtained from the same sample, sequenced in a study of sequential checkpoint blockade in melanoma. Treatment meaning: randomized to nivolumab then ipilimumab (arm A) or the reverse (arm B). Profiled with immunoSEQ multiplex PCR; TCRdb holds only in-frame clones, not every one. The sample includes about 20,000 clones, roughly 82% of them seen just once. The source material was CD8+ T cells sorted from blood (inferred from file names), sampled from a patient given nivolumab and ipilimumab in sequence. Receptor source: a human donor with melanoma.

This clone was seen only a few times. The chain employs TRBV7-3 and TRBJ2-1; 13 bases fit TRBD2. The CDR3 runs 15 residues. Germline-derived CDR1 and CDR2 are SGHTA and FQGTGA. The J segment lost 4 bases and the V segment lost 4 bases, leaving 1 base of the junction unmatched. CDR3 nucleotides: TGTGCCAGCAGCTCGGGACTAGCGGGATACAATGAGCAGTTCTTC. Translating gives CASSSGLAGYNEQFF.

This chain joins TRBV11-2 and TRBJ2-1; 7 nucleotides align to TRBD2. The length of the CDR3 is 14 residues. Trimming cost V 1 base and J 7 bases; bases outside gene matches: 4. Germline assignment: CDR1 SGHAT and CDR2 FQNNGV. CDR3 bases: TGTGCCAGCAGCTTAGCACTAGCGATGAATGAGCAGTTCTTC. The encoded protein is CASSLALAMNEQFF.

The chain combines TRBV12-5 with TRBJ1-1; weak D call: TRBD1 (6 bases). The CDR3 is 16 residues long. Germline loops: CDR1 LGHNT, CDR2 FRNRAP. The V end lost 6 bases, the J end lost 1 base, and 18 bases lay between the germline ends. The CDR3 protein is CASGDRPAGENTEAFF. The CDR3 DNA reads TGTGCTAGTGGCGACCGTCCTGCAGGGGAGAACACTGAAGCTTTCTTT.

The V call is TRBV27, the J call TRBJ2-5, with D tentatively TRBD1 (6 bases). Trimming shortened V by 3 bases and J by 1 base, and 15 bases separated the two germline ends. The CDR3 is 16 residues long. CDR1 MNHEY and CDR2 SMNVEV come from the germline V gene (reference sequence). CDR3 nucleotide sequence: TGTGCCAGCAGTTTTCTAGGACAGCTATCCCAAGAGACCCAGTACTTC. It codes for CASSFLGQLSQETQYF.

The V call is TRBV28, the J call TRBJ1-5; 9 bases align to TRBD1. Germline values: CDR1 MDHEN, CDR2 SYDVKM. V was pared by 3 bases and J by 5 bases, with 5 bases of the junction left unmatched. The CDR3 runs 15 residues. CDR3 in amino acids: CASSLYRGHYQPQHF. The CDR3, as DNA: TGTGCCAGCAGTTTGTACAGGGGGCACTATCAGCCCCAGCATTTT.

The chain combines TRBV5-8 with TRBJ2-7; TRBD2 might be the D (6 bases). V was clipped by 5 bases and J by 3 bases, with 15 bases between them. The germline CDR1 and CDR2 sequences are SGHTS and YDEGEE. The CDR3 loop spans 14 amino acids. The CDR3 loop reads CASSSGRGFYEQYF. The CDR3 coding sequence is TGTGCCAGCAGTTCGGGACGGGGGTTCTACGAGCAGTACTTC.

The chain joins TRBV27 to TRBJ1-2; D might be TRBD1 (5 bases). Germline values: CDR1 MNHEY, CDR2 SMNVEV (reference sequence). Trimming took 6 bases from V and 6 from J, leaving 20 bases between them. The CDR3 is 15 residues long. The CDR3 bases are TGTGCCAGCAGACTCGGGGGGGTAAAATTGGATGGCTACACCTTC. This translates into CASRLGGVKLDGYTF.

The V gene is TRBV7-2, the J gene TRBJ2-1, with 8 positions matching TRBD2. Trimming removed 5 bases from V and 2 bases from J; junction bases left unmatched: 8. Germline CDR1 and CDR2: SGHTA and FQGNSA. The CDR3 is 16 amino acids. The CDR3 DNA reads TGTGCCAGCAGCCAAGGTAGCGGGGAGGCCTACAATGAGCAGTTCTTC. This sequence encodes CASSQGSGEAYNEQFF.

This chain uses TRBV25-1 with TRBJ1-1; 8 bases fit TRBD1. Losses at the gene ends were 5 bases for V and 5 bases for J; bases not matched to a gene: 7. This CDR3 is 14 amino acids long. The V gene's germline CDR1 is MGHDK and CDR2 SYGVNS. This CDR3 reads CASSYTGGGTEAFF. The CDR3 nucleotides are TGTGCCAGCAGTTATACAGGGGGAGGAACTGAAGCTTTCTTT.

The chain links TRBV5-4 to TRBJ1-3; weak D call: TRBD1 (6 bases). CDR1 is SGHNT and CDR2 is YYREEE in the germline V gene (reference sequence). V was cut by 1 base and J by 0 bases, with 17 bases left in between. CDR3 size: 18 residues. Here the CDR3 DNA reads TGTGCCAGCAGCTTGTCCAGGGGAGGGGTTATCTCTGGAAACACCATATATTTT. Translation: CASSLSRGGVISGNTIYF. The variable domain in full, with the rest retrieved from reference TRBV5-4 and TRBJ1-3, is ETGVTQSPTHLIKTRGQQVTLRCSSQSGHNTVSWYQQALGQGPQFIFQYYREEENGRGNFPPRFSGLQFPNYSSELNVNALELDDSALYLCASSLSRGGVISGNTIYFGEGSWLTVV.

With respect to this clone: Other nucleotide sequences in the sample specify the same CDR3. J is TRBJ2-3 and V is TRBV6-6; 8 nucleotides align to TRBD2. CDR1 is MNHNY, CDR2 SVGAGI, per germline (reference sequence). The CDR3 has 16 amino acids. Unmatched junction bases numbered 10, after V lost 7 bases and J lost 1 base. As DNA, the CDR3 is TGTGCCAGCAACCTACCCGGGGGGGCCCGCACAGATACGCAGTATTTT. Its protein product is CASNLPGGARTDTQYF.